Below, one T cell receptor (beta chain) is given with its context. Antigen unknown. These data originate in a study of cytomegalovirus exposure and HLA in healthy donors. The study, taken as a whole, reports: High specificity and sensitivity for cytomegalovirus status were reported for the classifier. Reportedly, fewer N-insertions than the roughly 600-donor mean appeared in an Asian-associated ancestry cluster in a later analysis. Follow-up analysis later connected one missense variant in DCLRE1C with trimming of TCR beta V- and J-genes. The investigators catalogued 150 to 200 TCR beta chains as cytomegalovirus-associated.

The PCR contained 60 Vbeta and 13 Jbeta primers. Method: immunoSEQ multiplex PCR; TCRdb's copy keeps in-frame clones and lacks some. Of 200,000 to 250,000 clones in the sample, 76% were seen once. CDR1 is SEHNR, CDR2 FQNEAQ, per germline (reference sequence). V gave up 1 base and J gave up 11 bases, with 10 bases separating them. The CDR3 runs to 12 residues. The sample consisted of PBMCs. The clonotype originates from a man between 18 and 29 years old in good health and CMV-seronegative. V is TRBV7-9 and J is TRBJ2-3, with D unclear. In nucleotides, the CDR3 is TGTGCCAGCAGCTTAGGGAACGAGGAGCAGTATTTT. Translation gives CASSLGNEEQYF.